This T cell receptor beta chain is drawn from a study of shared clonotypes between healthy human individuals. Study results and caveats: Sequencing depth was expected to affect clonotype sharing among donors.

TCRdb's copy holds only in-frame clones and misses some; the assay was immunoSEQ multiplex PCR. Here the sample spans about 600,000 clones, 95% to 98% being singletons. Note on this clone: Its antigen is currently unknown.

In germline, CDR1 is SGHTS, CDR2 YDEGEE. V was pared by 4 bases and J by 4 bases, with 17 bases between. The CDR3 has 15 amino acids. The sequenced sample consisted of naive CD4+ T cells sorted from blood. Subset described: CD45RA+ positively selected. This sequence joins TRBV5-8 and TRBJ1-2, with D tentatively TRBD1 (5 bases). The TCR sequence derives from a woman between 25 and 40 years old in good health. The chain's CDR3 is CASSQYGHGIYGYTF. CDR3 DNA sequence: TGTGCCAGCAGCCAGTACGGACATGGGATCTATGGCTACACCTTC.